These 2 T cell receptor beta chains were sequenced from one sample in a study of regulatory T cells in long-lasting Graves disease. Library construction for TCR beta used iRepertoire HTBI primers and Arm-PCR of CDR3 regions. TCRdb itself ran the multiplex PCR reads through MiXCR, one entry per CDR3 protein. The table lists over 300,000 distinct CDR3 sequences, roughly a sixth of them singletons. Noted time point: newly diagnosed GD, antithyroid drugs for less than 3 months. The TCR library was made from RNA extracted from PBMCs. The specimen comprised peripheral blood mononuclear cells (PBMCs), sampled at new diagnosis, from a patient treated with antithyroid drugs. Receptors originate from a female donor with Graves disease.

This clonotype occurred many times. V gene TRBV15 combines with J gene TRBJ1-6; D may be TRBD1 (5 bases). Per the germline V gene, CDR1 is LNHNV and CDR2 is YYDKDF (reference sequence). The CDR3 is 17 residues long. V was clipped by 5 bases and J by 2 bases, with 16 bases between them. This CDR3 is CATSPVGGRTYNSPLHF. In nucleotides, the CDR3 is TGTGCCACCAGCCCGGTGGGGGGTAGGACCTATAATTCACCCCTCCACTTT. Looking up the rest from reference TRBV15 and TRBJ1-6 gives the full variable domain: DAMVIQNPRYQVTQFGKPVTLSCSQTLNHNVMYWYQQKSSQAPKLLFHYYDKDFNNEADTPDNFQSRRPNTSFCFLDIRSPGLGDTAMYLCATSPVGGRTYNSPLHFGNGTRLTVT.

This rearrangement joins TRBV9 to TRBJ2-7; D is unclear. Germline V CDR1 and CDR2: SGDLS, YYNGEE. CDR3 size: 16 residues. With 4 bases removed from V and 7 bases from J, the gap between germline ends came to 24 bases. CDR3 sequence (DNA): TGTGCCAGCAGCCCCCCCCGCGTGATCAGCAACGGGGAGCAGTACTTC. It encodes CASSPPRVISNGEQYF.